The 3 T cell receptor beta chains below come from one sample, sequenced in a study of CD8 T cells in ankylosing spondylitis. These receptors have no identified antigens. Overall study findings and caveats: Made up of about eight highly homologous variants, a TCR beta motif appeared characteristic of ankylosing spondylitis blood.

Each CDR3 protein gets one entry after TCRdb re-called the 5' RACE reads with MiXCR. The sample records over 600,000 distinct CDR3 sequences, 19% being singletons. The sequenced sample was blood, either unsorted or a sorted T cell fraction (not recorded which). Every receptor here comes from a male donor with ankylosing spondylitis.

This chain connects TRBV9 to TRBJ2-7; 8 bases are shared with TRBD2. The CDR3 length is 15 residues. The germline V gene encodes CDR1 SGDLS and CDR2 YYNGEE. With V trimmed by 0 bases and J by 2 bases, 4 bases remained unmatched. CDR3 loop: CASSVGAGDTYEQYF. DNA of the CDR3: TGTGCCAGCAGCGTAGGAGCGGGAGATACCTACGAGCAGTACTTC.

This clonotype was detected only a few times. The genes are TRBV12-3 or TRBV12-4 and TRBJ2-3, with D possibly TRBD2 on 5 matching bases. The V end was cut by 6 bases, the J end by 0 bases, with 10 bases between. This CDR3 has 14 amino acids. This CDR3 reads CASSTSSSTDTQYF. In DNA form, the CDR3 reads TGTGCCAGCAGCACTAGTTCTAGCACAGATACGCAGTATTTT.

This clonotype was counted between two and nine times. This rearrangement joins TRBV12-3 or TRBV12-4 to TRBJ1-5, with unresolved D. Deletions cut 7 bases from V and 1 base from J, with 11 bases between. There are 14 residues in the CDR3. CDR3 DNA sequence: TGTGCCAGCACCTCTGGAACGAGCAATCAGCCCCAGCATTTT. Translated: CASTSGTSNQPQHF.